Below are 4 T cell receptor beta chains sequenced from a single sample in a study of blood T cells in healthy people across ages (dated by TCRdb to the mid-2010s). Library method: 5' RACE. Sequencing used an Illumina HiSeq 2500. A second PCR of about 6 to 12 cycles was run with a J-beta primer mix and a sample-barcoded 5' primer. The public reads were reanalyzed by TCRdb: fastp trimming at Q25, MiXCR alignment, in-frame beta chains only. Every distinct CDR3 protein forms one entry, paired with its most common genes and DNA. In all, the sample holds 1,300,000 or so distinct CDR3 sequences, and roughly 59% of those were seen once. The ten largest clones take up 6.5% to 8.5% of the sample. The sequenced sample was blood. These receptors were obtained from a man between 18 and 29 years old in good health.

Only one count was recorded for this clonotype. V gene TRBV15 combines with J gene TRBJ2-5; 7 bases fit TRBD1. The DNA matches TRBJ2-7 better at its end, which makes the J call doubtful. Germline loops: CDR1 LNHNV, CDR2 YYDKDF (reference sequence). The CDR3 covers 14 residues. The CDR3 DNA reads TGTGCCACCAGCAGAGAAAAGGGGGCTTACGAGCAGTACTTC. It encodes CATSREKGAYEQYF.

The V call is TRBV25-1, the J call TRBJ2-5; weak D call: TRBD2 (6 bases). V lost 0 bases, J lost 1 base, and 9 bases lay in between. Germline lookup yields CDR1 MGHDK and CDR2 SYGVNS. The CDR3 totals 15 residues. CDR3 amino acids: CASSEYGGAQETQYF. In DNA, the CDR3 is TGTGCCAGCAGTGAATATGGCGGGGCCCAAGAGACCCAGTACTTC.

The V gene is TRBV4-3, the J gene TRBJ2-5; TRBD1 matches at 8 bases. V lost 0 bases and J lost 1; bases outside the gene matches: 7. CDR3 length: 17 amino acids. Germline lookup yields CDR1 LGHNA and CDR2 YSLEER. For the CDR3, the DNA is TGCGCCAGCAGCCAAGATAGCACAGGGGGTGTCCAAGAGACCCAGTACTTC. It codes for CASSQDSTGGVQETQYF.

This clonotype was recorded at least ten times. The chain joins TRBV29-1 to TRBJ1-1; perhaps TRBD1 as D (5 bases). Germline assignment: CDR1 SQVTM and CDR2 ANQGSEA. The V gene lost 4 bases and the J gene lost 7 bases, with 16 bases spanning the gap. The CDR3 sequence is 13 residues long. The CDR3 DNA reads as TGCAGCGTTGTCCGAGGGGAGTCCGGTGAAGCTTTCTTT. It translates to CSVVRGESGEAFF.